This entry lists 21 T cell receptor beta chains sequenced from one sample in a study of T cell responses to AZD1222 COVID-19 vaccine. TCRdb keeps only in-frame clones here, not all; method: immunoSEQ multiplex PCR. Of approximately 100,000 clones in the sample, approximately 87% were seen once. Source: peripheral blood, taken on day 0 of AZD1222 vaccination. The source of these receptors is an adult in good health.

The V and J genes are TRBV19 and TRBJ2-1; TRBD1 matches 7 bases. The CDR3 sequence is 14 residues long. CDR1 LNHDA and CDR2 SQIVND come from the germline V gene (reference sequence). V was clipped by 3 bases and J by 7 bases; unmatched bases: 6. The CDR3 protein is CASSIGRGSNEQFF. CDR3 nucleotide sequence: TGTGCCAGTAGTATCGGCAGGGGGTCGAATGAGCAGTTCTTC.

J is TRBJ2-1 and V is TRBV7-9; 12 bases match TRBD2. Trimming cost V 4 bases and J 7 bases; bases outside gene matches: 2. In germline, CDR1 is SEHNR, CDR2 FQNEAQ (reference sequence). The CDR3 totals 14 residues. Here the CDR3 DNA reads TGTGCCAGCAGCTCTAGCGGGAGGGGTAATGAGCAGTTCTTC. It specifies CASSSSGRGNEQFF.

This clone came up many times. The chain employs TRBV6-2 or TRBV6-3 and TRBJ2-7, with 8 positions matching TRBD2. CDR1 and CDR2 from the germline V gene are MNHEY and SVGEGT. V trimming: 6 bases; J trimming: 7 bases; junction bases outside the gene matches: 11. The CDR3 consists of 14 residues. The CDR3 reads CASSRDGRAREQYF. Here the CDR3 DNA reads TGTGCCAGCAGCCGAGACGGGAGGGCCAGGGAGCAGTACTTC.

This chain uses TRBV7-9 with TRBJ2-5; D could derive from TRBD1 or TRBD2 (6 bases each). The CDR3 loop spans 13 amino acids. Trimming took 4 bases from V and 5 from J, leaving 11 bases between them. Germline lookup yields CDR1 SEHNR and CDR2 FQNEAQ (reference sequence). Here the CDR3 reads CASSWGARETQYF. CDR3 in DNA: TGTGCCAGCAGCTGGGGGGCCCGGGAGACCCAGTACTTC. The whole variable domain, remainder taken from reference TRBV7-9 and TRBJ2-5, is DTGVSQNPRHKITKRGQNVTFRCDPISEHNRLYWYRQTLGQGPEFLTYFQNEAQLEKSRLLSDRFSAERPKGSFSTLEIQRTEQGDSAMYLCASSWGARETQYFGPGTRLLVL.

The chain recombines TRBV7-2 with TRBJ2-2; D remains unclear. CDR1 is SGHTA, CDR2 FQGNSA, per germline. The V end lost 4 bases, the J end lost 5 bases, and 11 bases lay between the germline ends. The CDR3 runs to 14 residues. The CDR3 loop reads CASSWSSRTGELFF. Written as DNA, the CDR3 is TGTGCCAGCAGCTGGAGTTCACGGACCGGGGAGCTGTTTTTT.

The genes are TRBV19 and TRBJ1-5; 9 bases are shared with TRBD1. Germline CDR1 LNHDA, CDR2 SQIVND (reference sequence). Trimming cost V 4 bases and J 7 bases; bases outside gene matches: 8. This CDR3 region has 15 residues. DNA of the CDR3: TGTGCCAGTAGTACGGACAGGGGCGACCCCCAGCCCCAGCATTTT. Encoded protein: CASSTDRGDPQPQHF.

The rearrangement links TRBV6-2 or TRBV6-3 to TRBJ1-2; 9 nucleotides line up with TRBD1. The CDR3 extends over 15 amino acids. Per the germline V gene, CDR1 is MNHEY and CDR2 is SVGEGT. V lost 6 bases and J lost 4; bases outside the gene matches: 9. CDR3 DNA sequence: TGTGCCAGCAGCCTGATTGGGACAGGGATCTATGGCTACACCTTC. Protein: CASSLIGTGIYGYTF.

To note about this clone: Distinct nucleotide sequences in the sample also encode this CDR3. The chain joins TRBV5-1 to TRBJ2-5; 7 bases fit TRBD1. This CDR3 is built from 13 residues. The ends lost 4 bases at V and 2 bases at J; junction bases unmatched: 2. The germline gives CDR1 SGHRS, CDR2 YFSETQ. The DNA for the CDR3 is TGCGCCAGCAGCCTACAGGGGCAAGAGACCCAGTACTTC. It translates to CASSLQGQETQYF.

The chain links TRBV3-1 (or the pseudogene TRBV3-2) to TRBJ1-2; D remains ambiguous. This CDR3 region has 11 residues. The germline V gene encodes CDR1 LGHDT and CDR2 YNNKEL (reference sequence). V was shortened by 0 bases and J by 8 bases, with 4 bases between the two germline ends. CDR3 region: CASSQDQGYTF. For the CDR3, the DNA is TGTGCCAGCAGCCAAGACCAGGGCTACACCTTC.

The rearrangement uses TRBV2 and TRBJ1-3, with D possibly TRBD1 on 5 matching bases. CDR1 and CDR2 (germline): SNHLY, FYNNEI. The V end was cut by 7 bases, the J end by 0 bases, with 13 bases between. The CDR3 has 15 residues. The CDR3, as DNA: TGTGCCAGCAACAAAGGGGCAAACTCTGGAAACACCATATATTTT. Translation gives CASNKGANSGNTIYF.

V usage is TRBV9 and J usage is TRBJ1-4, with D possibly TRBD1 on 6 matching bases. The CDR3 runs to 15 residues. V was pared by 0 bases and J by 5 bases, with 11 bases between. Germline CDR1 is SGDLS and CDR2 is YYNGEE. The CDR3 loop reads CASSVGGGRNEKLFF. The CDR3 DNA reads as TGTGCCAGCAGCGTAGGTGGGGGGCGGAATGAAAAACTGTTTTTT.

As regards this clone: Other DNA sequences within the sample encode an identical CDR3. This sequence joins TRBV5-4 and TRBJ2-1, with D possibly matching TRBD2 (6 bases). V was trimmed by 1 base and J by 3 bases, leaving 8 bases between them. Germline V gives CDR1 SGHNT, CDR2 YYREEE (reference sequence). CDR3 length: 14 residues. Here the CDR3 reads CASSLRGSYNEQFF. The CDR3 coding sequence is TGTGCCAGCAGCTTGCGGGGGAGCTACAATGAGCAGTTCTTC. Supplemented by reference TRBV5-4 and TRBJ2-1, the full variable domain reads ETGVTQSPTHLIKTRGQQVTLRCSSQSGHNTVSWYQQALGQGPQFIFQYYREEENGRGNFPPRFSGLQFPNYSSELNVNALELDDSALYLCASSLRGSYNEQFFGPGTRLTVL.

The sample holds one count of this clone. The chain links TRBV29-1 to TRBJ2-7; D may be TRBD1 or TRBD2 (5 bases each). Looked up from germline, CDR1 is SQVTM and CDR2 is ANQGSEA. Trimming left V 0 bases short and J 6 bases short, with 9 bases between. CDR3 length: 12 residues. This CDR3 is CSVEEPGSEQYF. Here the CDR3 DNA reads TGCAGCGTTGAAGAGCCAGGGAGCGAGCAGTACTTC.

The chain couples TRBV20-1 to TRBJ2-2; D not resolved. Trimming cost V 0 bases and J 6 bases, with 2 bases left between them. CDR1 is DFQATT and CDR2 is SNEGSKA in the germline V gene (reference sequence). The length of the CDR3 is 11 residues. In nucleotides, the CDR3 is TGCAGTGCTAGAGATGCCGGGGAGCTGTTTTTT. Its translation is CSARDAGELFF.

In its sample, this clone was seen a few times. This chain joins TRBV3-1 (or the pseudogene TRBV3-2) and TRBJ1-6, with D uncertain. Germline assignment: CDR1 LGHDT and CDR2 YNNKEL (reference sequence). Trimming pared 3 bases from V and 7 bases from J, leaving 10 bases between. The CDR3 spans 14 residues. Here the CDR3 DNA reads TGTGCCAGCAGCCATCGGAGTATGAATTCACCCCTCCACTTT. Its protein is CASSHRSMNSPLHF.

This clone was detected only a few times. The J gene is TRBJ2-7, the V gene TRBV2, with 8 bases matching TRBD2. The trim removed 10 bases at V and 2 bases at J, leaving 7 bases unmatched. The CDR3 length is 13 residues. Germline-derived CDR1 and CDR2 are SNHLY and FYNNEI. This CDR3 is CATKLAVTYEQYF. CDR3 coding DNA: TGTGCCACCAAACTAGCGGTCACCTACGAGCAGTACTTC.

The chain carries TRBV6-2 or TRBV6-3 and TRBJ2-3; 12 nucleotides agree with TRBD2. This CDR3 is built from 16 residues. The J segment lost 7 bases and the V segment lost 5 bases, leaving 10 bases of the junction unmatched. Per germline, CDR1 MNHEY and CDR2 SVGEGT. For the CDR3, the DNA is TGTGCCAGCAGTCTTTCGACTAGCGGGAGACCCTATACGCAGTATTTT. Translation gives CASSLSTSGRPYTQYF.

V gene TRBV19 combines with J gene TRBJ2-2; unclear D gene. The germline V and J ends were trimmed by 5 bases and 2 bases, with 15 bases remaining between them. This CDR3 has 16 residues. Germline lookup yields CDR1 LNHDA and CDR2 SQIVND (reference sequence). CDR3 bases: TGTGCCAGTAGTCTGGCCGCCGAATTTAACACCGGGGAGCTGTTTTTT. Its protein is CASSLAAEFNTGELFF.

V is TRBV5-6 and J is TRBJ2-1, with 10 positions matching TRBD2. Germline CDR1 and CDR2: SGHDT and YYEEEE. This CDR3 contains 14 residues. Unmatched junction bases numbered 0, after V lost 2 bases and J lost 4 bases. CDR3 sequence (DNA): TGTGCCAGCAGCTTACTAGCGGGGTACAATGAGCAGTTCTTC. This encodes CASSLLAGYNEQFF. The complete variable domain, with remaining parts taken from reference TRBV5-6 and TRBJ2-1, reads DAGVTQSPTHLIKTRGQQVTLRCSPKSGHDTVSWYQQALGQGPQFIFQYYEEEERQRGNFPDRFSGHQFPNYSSELNVNALLLGDSALYLCASSLLAGYNEQFFGPGTRLTVL.

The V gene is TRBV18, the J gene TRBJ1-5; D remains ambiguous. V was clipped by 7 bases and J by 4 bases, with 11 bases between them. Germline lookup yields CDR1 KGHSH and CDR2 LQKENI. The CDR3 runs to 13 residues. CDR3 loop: CASLKEVNQPQHF. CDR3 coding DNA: TGTGCCAGCTTAAAAGAGGTTAATCAGCCCCAGCATTTT.

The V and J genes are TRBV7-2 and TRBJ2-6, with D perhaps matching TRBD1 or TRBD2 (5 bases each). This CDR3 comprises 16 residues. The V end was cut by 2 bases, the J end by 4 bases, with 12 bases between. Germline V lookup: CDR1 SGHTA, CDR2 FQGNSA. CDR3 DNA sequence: TGTGCCAGCAGCTTATATCCCGGGGCCGGGGCCAACGTCCTGACTTTC. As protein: CASSLYPGAGANVLTF.